The entry that follows covers one TCR beta chain sequence. These data originate in a study of blood T cell repertoires in COVID-19. Overall study context: Whether acute or convalescent, the COVID-19 samples came from the United States, Italy and Spain.

In the original analysis: Amplified reference gene primers provided the basis for estimating nucleated cell counts. Profiling relied on immunoSEQ multiplex PCR, and the TCRdb table lists in-frame clones only, not all of them. D and trimming were read from the DNA, whereas the V and J calls and clone size are those reported in that table. The sample yields approximately 200,000 clones, about 80% seen once. Germline V gives CDR1 MNHEY, CDR2 SVGEGT. CDR3 length: 16 residues. Trimming cost V 5 bases and J 7 bases, with 24 bases left between them. This rearrangement joins TRBV6-2 or TRBV6-3 to TRBJ2-7; D is possibly TRBD1 (6 bases). The receptor was isolated from a man in his forties or fifties who had recovered from COVID-19. Sample: PBMCs or T cells enriched from blood (not recorded which). CDR3 in amino acids: CASSLPPPDSWLEQYF. Written as DNA, the CDR3 is TGTGCCAGCAGTCTTCCTCCGCCGGACAGCTGGTTGGAGCAGTACTTC.